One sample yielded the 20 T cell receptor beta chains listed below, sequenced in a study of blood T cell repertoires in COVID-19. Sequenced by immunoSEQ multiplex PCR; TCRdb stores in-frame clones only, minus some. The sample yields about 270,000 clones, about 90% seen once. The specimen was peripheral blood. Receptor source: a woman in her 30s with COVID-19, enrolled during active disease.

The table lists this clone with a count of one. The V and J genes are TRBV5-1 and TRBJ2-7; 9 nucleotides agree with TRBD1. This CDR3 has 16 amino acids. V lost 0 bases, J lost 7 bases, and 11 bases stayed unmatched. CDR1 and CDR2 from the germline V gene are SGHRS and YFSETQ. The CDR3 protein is CASSLEPGQGRGEQYF. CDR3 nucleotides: TGCGCCAGCAGCTTGGAGCCTGGACAGGGGCGGGGGGAGCAGTACTTC.

CDR3 sequence (DNA): TGTGCCAGCAGCTTTGGCCCGAACACTGAAGCTTTCTTT. Translated, it gives CASSFGPNTEAFF. The chain couples TRBV7-2 to TRBJ1-1; no clear D. The CDR3 extends over 13 amino acids. Germline values: CDR1 SGHTA, CDR2 FQGNSA. The V end was cut by 3 bases, the J end by 1 base, with 6 bases between.

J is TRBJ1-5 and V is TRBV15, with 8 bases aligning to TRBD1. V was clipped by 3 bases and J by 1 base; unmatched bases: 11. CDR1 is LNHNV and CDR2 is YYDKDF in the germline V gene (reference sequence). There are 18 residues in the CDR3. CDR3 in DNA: TGTGCCACCAGCAGCGATCAGGACAGGGCGGCAAGCAATCAGCCCCAGCATTTT. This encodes CATSSDQDRAASNQPQHF.

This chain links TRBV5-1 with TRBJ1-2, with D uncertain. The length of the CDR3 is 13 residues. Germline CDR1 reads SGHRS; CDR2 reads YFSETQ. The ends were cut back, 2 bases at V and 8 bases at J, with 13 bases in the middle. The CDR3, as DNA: TGCGCCAGCAGCTTCGAAAATCTTGAGGGCTACACCTTC. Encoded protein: CASSFENLEGYTF. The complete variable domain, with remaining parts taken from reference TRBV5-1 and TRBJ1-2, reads KAGVTQTPRYLIKTRGQQVTLSCSPISGHRSVSWYQQTPGQGLQFLFEYFSETQRNKGNFPGRFSGRQFSNSRSEMNVSTLELGDSALYLCASSFENLEGYTFGSGTRLTVV.

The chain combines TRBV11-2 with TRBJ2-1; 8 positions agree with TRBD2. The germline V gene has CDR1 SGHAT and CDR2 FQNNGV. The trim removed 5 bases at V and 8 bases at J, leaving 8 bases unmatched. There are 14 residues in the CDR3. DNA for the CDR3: TGTGCCAGCAGCAGACGCGGGGGGATCGATGAGCAGTTCTTC. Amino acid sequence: CASSRRGGIDEQFF.

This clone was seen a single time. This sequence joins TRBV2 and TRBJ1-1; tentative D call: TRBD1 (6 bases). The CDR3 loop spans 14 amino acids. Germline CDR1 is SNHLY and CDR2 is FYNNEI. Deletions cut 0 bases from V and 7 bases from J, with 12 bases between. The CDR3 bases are TGTGCCAGCAGTGAAGCTGTGGACAGAAGTGAAGCTTTCTTT. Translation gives CASSEAVDRSEAFF.

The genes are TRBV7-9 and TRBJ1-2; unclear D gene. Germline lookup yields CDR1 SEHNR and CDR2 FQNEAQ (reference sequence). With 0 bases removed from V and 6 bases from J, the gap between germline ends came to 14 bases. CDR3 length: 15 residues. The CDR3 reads CASSLALTGNDGYTF. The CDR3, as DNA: TGTGCCAGCAGCTTAGCGCTAACCGGGAACGATGGCTACACCTTC. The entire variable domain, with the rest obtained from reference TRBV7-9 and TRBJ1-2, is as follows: DTGVSQNPRHKITKRGQNVTFRCDPISEHNRLYWYRQTLGQGPEFLTYFQNEAQLEKSRLLSDRFSAERPKGSFSTLEIQRTEQGDSAMYLCASSLALTGNDGYTFGSGTRLTVV.

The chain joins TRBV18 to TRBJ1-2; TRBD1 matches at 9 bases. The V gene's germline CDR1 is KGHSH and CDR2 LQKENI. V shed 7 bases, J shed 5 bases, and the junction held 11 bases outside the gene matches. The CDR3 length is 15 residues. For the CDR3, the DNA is TGTGCCAGCTTGGACCGACAGGGGGGTTTTTATGGCTACACCTTC. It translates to CASLDRQGGFYGYTF.

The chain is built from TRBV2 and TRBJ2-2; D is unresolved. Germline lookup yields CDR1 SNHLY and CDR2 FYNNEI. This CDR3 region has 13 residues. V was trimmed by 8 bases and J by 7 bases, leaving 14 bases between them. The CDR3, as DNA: TGTGCCAGCCGCACTCAGGTGGACGGGGAGCTGTTTTTT. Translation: CASRTQVDGELFF. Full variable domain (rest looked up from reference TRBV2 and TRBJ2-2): EPEVTQTPSHQVTQMGQEVILRCVPISNHLYFYWYRQILGQKVEFLVSFYNNEISEKSEIFDDQFSVERPDGSNFTLKIRSTKLEDSAMYFCASRTQVDGELFFGEGSRLTVL.

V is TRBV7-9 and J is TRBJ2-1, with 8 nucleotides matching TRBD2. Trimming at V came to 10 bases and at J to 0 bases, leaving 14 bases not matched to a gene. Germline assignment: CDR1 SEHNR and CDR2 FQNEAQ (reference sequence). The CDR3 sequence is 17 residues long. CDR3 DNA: TGTGCCACCCCTGGACCGGGGGGGCCTAGCTCCTACAATGAGCAGTTCTTC. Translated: CATPGPGGPSSYNEQFF.

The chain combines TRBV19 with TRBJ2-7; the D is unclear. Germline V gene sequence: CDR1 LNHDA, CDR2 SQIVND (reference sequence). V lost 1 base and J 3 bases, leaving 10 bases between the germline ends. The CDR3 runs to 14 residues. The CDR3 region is CASSIGLSLYEQYF. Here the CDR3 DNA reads TGTGCCAGTAGTATAGGCCTCAGTCTCTACGAGCAGTACTTC.

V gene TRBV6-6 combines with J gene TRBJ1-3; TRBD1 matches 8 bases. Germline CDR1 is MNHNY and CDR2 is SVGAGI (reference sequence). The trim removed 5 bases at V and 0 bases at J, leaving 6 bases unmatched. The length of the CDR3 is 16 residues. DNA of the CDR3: TGTGCCAGCAGTCCCGGACAGGGCTACTCTGGAAACACCATATATTTT. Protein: CASSPGQGYSGNTIYF.

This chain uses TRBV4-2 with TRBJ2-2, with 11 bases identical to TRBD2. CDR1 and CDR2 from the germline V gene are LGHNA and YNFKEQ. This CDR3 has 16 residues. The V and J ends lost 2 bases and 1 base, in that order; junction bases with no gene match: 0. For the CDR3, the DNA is TGTGCCAGCAGCCAACTAGCGGGGGGGAACACCGGGGAGCTGTTTTTT. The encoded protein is CASSQLAGGNTGELFF.

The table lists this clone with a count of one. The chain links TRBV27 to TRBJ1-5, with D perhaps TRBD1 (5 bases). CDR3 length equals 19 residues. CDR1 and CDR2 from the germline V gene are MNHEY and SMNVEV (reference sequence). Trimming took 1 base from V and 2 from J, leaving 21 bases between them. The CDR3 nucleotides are TGTGCCAGCAGTTTATTCCCCCCTCTCGGGGGAATGGGCAATCAGCCCCAGCATTTT. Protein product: CASSLFPPLGGMGNQPQHF.

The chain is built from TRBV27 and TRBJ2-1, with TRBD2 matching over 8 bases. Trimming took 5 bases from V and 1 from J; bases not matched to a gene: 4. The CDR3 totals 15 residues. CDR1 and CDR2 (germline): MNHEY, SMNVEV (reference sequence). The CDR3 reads CASSVAGLSYNEQFF. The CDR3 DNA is TGTGCCAGCAGTGTAGCGGGGCTGTCCTACAATGAGCAGTTCTTC.

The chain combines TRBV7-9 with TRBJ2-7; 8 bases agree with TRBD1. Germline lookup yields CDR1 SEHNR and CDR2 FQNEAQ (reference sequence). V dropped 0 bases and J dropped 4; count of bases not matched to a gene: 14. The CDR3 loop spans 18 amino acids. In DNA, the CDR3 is TGTGCCAGCAGCTTAGCGAGAGGGAGACAGGGGCGATCGTACGAGCAGTACTTC. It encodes CASSLARGRQGRSYEQYF. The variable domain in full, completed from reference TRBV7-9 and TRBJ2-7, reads DTGVSQNPRHKITKRGQNVTFRCDPISEHNRLYWYRQTLGQGPEFLTYFQNEAQLEKSRLLSDRFSAERPKGSFSTLEIQRTEQGDSAMYLCASSLARGRQGRSYEQYFGPGTRLTVT.

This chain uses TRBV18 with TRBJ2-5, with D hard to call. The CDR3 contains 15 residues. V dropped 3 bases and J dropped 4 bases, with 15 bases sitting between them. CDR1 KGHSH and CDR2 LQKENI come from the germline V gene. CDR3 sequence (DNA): TGTGCCAGCTCACCTTTAACGGGTAGGAGAGAGACCCAGTACTTC. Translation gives CASSPLTGRRETQYF.

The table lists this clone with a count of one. This chain's CDR3 is CASSLVVVNSGANVLTF. The CDR3 region has the DNA TGTGCCAGCAGCTTAGTAGTTGTGAATTCTGGGGCCAACGTCCTGACTTTC. The chain employs TRBV11-3 and TRBJ2-6; no firm D call. The V and J ends lost 1 base and 1 base respectively, with 11 bases between them. Germline values: CDR1 SGHNT, CDR2 YENEEA. The CDR3 has 17 residues.

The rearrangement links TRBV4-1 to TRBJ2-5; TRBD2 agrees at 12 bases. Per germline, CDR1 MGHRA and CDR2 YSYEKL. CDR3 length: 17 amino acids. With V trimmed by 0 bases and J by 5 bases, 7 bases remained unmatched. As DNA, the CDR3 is TGCGCCAGCAGCCAAGAACTAGCGGGGGGCTCCGGGGAGACCCAGTACTTC. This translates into CASSQELAGGSGETQYF.

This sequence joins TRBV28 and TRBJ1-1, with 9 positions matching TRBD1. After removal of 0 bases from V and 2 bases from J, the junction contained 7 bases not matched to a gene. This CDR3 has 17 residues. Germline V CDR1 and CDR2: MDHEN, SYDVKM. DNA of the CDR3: TGTGCCAGCAGTTTATGGTCAGGGACAGGGAGTAACACTGAAGCTTTCTTT. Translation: CASSLWSGTGSNTEAFF.